This T cell receptor beta chain was sequenced for a study of blood T cell repertoires in COVID-19. It was during active infection that Seattle patients were enrolled and then longitudinally followed. This clone was recorded a few times. Original methodology: Amplifying reference gene primers gave estimates of nucleated cell counts. Clones were read by immunoSEQ multiplex PCR, and TCRdb kept only the in-frame ones, dropping some. V and J calls and clone size come straight from that table; D and trimming were deduced from the DNA. The sample carries 90,000 to 100,000 clones, more than 70% recorded once. CDR1 is SGHVS, CDR2 FQNEAQ, per germline. This CDR3 comprises 14 residues. V was trimmed by 6 bases and J by 1 base, leaving 13 bases between them.

The source is a man aged 50-59 years with COVID-19, enrolled during active disease. The specimen sequenced was peripheral blood. The rearrangement uses TRBV7-8 and TRBJ2-7; maybe TRBD2 (6 bases). The CDR3 region has the DNA TGTGCCAGCAGTGCCCGGAGGGTGTCCTACGAGCAGTACTTC. It translates to CASSARRVSYEQYF.